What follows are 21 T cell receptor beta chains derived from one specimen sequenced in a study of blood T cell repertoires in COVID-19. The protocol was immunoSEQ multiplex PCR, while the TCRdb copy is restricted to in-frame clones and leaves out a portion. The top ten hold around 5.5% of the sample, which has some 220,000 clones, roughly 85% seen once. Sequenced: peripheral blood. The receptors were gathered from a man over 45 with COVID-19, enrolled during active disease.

CDR3 in amino acids: CATRLGGARDSPLHF. CDR3 DNA sequence: TGTGCCACCAGATTGGGGGGAGCTCGGGATTCACCCCTCCACTTT. V and J are TRBV15 and TRBJ1-6, with D maybe TRBD1 (5 bases). V dropped 6 bases and J dropped 8 bases, with 17 bases sitting between them. Germline CDR1 LNHNV, CDR2 YYDKDF (reference sequence). This CDR3 comprises 15 residues.

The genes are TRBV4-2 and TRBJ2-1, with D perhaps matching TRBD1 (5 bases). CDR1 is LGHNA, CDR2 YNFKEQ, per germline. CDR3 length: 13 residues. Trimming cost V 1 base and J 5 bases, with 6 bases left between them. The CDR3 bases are TGTGCCAGCAGCCAAGTCAGGGACAATGAGCAGTTCTTC. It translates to CASSQVRDNEQFF.

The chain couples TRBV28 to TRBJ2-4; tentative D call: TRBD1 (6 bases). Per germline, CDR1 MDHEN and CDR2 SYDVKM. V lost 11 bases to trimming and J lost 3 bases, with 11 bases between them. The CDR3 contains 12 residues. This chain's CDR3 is CAVKGDKNIQYF. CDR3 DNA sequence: TGTGCCGTCAAGGGGGACAAAAACATTCAGTACTTC.

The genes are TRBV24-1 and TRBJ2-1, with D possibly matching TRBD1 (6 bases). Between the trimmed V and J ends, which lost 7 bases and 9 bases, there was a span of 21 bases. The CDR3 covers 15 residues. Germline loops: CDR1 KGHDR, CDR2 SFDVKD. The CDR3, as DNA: TGTGCCACCAGCTTGGCAGGGGCGCGGTATGGTGAGCAGTTCTTC. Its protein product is CATSLAGARYGEQFF.

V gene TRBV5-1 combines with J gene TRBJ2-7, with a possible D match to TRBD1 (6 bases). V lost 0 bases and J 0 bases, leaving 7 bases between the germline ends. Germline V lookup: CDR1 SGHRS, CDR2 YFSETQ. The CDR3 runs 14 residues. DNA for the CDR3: TGCGCCAGCAGCTTGGAGGACAGCTCCTACGAGCAGTACTTC. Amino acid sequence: CASSLEDSSYEQYF.

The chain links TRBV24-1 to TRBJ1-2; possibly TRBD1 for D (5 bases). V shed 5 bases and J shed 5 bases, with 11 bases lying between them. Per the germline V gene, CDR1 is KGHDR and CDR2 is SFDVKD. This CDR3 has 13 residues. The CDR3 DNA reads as TGTGCCACCAGTGCCTCAAGGGGTTATGGCTACACCTTC. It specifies CATSASRGYGYTF.

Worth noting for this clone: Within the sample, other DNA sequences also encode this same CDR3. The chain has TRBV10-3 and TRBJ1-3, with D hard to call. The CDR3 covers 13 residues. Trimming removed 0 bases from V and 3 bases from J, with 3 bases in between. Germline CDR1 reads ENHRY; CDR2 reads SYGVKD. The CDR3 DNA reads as TGTGCCATCAGTGAGTCCGGTGGAAACACCATATATTTT. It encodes CAISESGGNTIYF.

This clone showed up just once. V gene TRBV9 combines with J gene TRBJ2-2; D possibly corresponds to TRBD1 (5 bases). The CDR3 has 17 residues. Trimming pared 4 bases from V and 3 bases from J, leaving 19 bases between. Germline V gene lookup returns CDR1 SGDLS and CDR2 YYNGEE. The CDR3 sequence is CASSPRQFISYTGELFF. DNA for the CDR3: TGTGCCAGCAGCCCTCGACAGTTTATATCTTACACCGGGGAGCTGTTTTTT.

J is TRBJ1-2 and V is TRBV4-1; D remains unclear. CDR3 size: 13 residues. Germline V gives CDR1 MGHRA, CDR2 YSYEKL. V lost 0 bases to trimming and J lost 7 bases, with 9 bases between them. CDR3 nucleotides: TGCGCCAGCAGCCAAGACGTCAGTTCTGGCTACACCTTC. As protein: CASSQDVSSGYTF.

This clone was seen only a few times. The CDR3 region has the DNA TGTGCCAGCAGCCGATCGATGGCGAACACTGAAGCTTTCTTT. It codes for CASSRSMANTEAFF. The J gene is TRBJ1-1, the V gene TRBV3-1 (or the pseudogene TRBV3-2), with unresolved D. Germline V gene sequence: CDR1 LGHDT, CDR2 YNNKEL (reference sequence). The CDR3 extends over 14 amino acids. The V and J ends lost 4 bases and 1 base respectively, with 10 bases between them.

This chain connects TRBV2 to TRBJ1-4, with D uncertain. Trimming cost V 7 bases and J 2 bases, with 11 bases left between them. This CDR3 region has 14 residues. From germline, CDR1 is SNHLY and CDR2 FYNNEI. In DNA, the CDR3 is TGTGCCAGCAAGGTGGGAGGGACTAATGAAAAACTGTTTTTT. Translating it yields CASKVGGTNEKLFF.

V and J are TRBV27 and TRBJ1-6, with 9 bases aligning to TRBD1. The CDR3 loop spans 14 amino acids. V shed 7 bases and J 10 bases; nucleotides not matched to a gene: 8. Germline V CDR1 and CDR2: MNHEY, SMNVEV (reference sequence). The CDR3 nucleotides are TGTGCCAGCAAGTTAAGGGGACAGGGCTCACCCCTCCACTTT. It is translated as CASKLRGQGSPLHF.

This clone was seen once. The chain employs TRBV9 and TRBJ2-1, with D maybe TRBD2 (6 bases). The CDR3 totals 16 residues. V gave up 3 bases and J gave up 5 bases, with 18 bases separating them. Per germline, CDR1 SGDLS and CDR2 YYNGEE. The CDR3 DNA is TGTGCCAGCAGCGAGCGTAAGCGGGCTGATCACAATGAGCAGTTCTTC. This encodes CASSERKRADHNEQFF.

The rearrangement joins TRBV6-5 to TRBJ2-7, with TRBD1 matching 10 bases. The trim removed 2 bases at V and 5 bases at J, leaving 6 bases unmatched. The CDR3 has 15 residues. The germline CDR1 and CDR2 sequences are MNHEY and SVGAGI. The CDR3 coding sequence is TGTGCCAGCAGTTACCGGACAGGGGGACTCCACGAGCAGTACTTC. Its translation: CASSYRTGGLHEQYF.

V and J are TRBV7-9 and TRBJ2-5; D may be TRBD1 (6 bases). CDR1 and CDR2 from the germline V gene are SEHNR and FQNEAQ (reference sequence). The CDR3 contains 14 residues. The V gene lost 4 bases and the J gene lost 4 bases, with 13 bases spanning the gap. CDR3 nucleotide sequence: TGTGCCAGCAGCTCCCGACAGGAGAGAGAGACCCAGTACTTC. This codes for CASSSRQERETQYF.

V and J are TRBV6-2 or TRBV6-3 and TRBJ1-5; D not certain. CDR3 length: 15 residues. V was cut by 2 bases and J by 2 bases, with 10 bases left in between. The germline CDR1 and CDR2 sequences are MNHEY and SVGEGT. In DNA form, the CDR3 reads TGTGCCAGCAGTTACCCCGAGAGGGGCAATCAGCCCCAGCATTTT. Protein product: CASSYPERGNQPQHF.

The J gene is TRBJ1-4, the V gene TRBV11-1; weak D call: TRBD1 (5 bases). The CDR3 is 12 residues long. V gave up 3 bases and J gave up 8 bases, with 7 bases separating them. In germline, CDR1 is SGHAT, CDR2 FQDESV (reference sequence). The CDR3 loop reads CASSFGAEKLFF. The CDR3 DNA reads TGTGCCAGCAGCTTTGGGGCAGAAAAACTGTTTTTT.

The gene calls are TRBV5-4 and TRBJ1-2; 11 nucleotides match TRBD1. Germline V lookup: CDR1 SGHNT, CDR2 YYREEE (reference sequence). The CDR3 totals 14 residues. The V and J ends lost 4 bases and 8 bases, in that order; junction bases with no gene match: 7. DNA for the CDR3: TGTGCCAGCAGCCGGGACAGGGGGATCGAAGGCTACACCTTC. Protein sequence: CASSRDRGIEGYTF.

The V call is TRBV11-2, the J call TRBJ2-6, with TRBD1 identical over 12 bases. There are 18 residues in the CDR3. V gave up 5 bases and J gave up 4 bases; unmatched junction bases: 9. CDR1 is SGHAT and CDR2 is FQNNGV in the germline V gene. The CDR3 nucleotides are TGTGCCAGCAGCCACTGGGGACAGGGGGCTGACGGGGCCAACGTCCTGACTTTC. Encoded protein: CASSHWGQGADGANVLTF.

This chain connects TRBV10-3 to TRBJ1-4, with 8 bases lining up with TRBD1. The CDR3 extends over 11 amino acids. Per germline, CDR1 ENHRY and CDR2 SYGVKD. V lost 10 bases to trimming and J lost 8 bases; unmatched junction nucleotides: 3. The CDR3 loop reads CATRQGEKLFF. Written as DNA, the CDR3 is TGTGCCACTAGACAGGGGGAAAAACTGTTTTTT.

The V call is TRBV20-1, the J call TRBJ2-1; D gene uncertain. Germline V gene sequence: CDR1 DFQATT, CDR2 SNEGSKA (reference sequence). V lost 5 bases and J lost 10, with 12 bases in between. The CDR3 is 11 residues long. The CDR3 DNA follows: TGCAGTGCTCCGGTGTTTGTGGAGCAGTTCTTC. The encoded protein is CSAPVFVEQFF.